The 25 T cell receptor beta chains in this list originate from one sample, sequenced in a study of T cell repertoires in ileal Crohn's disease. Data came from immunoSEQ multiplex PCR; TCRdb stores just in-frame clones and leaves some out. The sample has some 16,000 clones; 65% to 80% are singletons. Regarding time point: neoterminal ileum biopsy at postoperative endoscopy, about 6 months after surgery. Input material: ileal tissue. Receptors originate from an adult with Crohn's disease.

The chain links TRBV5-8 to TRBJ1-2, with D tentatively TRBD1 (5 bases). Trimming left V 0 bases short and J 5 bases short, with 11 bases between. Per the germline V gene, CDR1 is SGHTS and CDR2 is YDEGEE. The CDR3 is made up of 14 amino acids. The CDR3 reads CASSLAAGPYGYTF. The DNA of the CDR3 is TGTGCCAGCAGCTTGGCGGCAGGGCCGTATGGCTACACCTTC.

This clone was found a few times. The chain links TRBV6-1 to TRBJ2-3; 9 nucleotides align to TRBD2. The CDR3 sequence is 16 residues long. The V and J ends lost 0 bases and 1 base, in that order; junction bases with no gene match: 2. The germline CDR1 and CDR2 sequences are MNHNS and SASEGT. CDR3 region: CASSEAGTSRTDTQYF. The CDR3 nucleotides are TGTGCCAGCAGTGAAGCAGGGACTAGCCGCACAGATACGCAGTATTTT.

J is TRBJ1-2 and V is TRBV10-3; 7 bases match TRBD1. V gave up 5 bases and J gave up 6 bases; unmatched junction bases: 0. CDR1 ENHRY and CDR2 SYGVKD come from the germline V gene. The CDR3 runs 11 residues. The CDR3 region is CAISQGDGYTF. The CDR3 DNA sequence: TGTGCCATCAGTCAGGGGGATGGCTACACCTTC.

DNA of the CDR3: TGTGCCAGCAGTTACTCCCGACAGGGTGGTGGAAACACCATATATTTT. Amino acid sequence: CASSYSRQGGGNTIYF. The chain employs TRBV6-5 and TRBJ1-3; 7 bases match TRBD1. CDR3 length equals 16 residues. Germline V gene lookup returns CDR1 MNHEY and CDR2 SVGAGI. J gave up 3 bases and V 0 bases, and 5 bases lay outside the gene matches.

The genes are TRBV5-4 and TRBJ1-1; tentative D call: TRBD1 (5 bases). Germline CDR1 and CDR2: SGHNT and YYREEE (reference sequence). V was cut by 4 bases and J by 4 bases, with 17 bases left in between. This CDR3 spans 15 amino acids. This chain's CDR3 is CASSPGPGGSTEAFF. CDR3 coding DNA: TGTGCCAGCAGCCCGGGGCCGGGGGGATCCACTGAAGCTTTCTTT.

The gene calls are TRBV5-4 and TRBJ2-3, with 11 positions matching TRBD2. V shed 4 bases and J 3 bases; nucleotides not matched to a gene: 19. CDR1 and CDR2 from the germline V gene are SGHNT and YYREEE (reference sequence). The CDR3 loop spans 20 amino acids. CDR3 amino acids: CASSALGPWTSGSRTDTQYF. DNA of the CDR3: TGTGCCAGCAGCGCTTTAGGGCCGTGGACTAGCGGGTCTCGTACAGATACGCAGTATTTT.

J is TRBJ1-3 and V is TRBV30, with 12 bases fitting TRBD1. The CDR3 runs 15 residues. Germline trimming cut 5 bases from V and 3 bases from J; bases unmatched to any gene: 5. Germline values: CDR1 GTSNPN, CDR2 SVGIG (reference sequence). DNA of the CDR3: TGTGCCTGGGGTGGGACAGGGGGCATTGGAAACACCATATATTTT. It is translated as CAWGGTGGIGNTIYF.

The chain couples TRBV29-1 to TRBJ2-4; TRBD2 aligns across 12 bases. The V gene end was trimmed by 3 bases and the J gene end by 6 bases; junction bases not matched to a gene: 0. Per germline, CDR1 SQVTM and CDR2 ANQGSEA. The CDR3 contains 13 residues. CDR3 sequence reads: CSVEGLAGNIQYF. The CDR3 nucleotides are TGCAGCGTTGAGGGACTAGCGGGAAACATTCAGTACTTC.

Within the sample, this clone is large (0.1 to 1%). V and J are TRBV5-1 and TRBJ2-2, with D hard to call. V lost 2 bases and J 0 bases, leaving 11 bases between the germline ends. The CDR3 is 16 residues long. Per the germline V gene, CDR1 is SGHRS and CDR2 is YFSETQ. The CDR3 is CASSLHHRTNTGELFF. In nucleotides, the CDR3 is TGCGCCAGCAGCTTACACCACCGCACGAACACCGGGGAGCTGTTTTTT.

CDR3 in amino acids: CASMAANYGYTF. The CDR3 DNA sequence: TGTGCCAGCATGGCGGCTAACTATGGCTACACCTTC. The V gene is TRBV25-1, the J gene TRBJ1-2; D remains ambiguous. Trimming pared 7 bases from V and 0 bases from J, leaving 6 bases between. Germline-derived CDR1 and CDR2 are MGHDK and SYGVNS. The CDR3 length is 12 residues.

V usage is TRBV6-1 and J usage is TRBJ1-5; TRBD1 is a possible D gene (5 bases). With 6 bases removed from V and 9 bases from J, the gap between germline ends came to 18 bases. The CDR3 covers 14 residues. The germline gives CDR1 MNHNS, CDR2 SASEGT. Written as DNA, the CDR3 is TGTGCCAGCAGGCGGGGCCCCGGGGGTAGGCCCCAGCATTTT. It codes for CASRRGPGGRPQHF.

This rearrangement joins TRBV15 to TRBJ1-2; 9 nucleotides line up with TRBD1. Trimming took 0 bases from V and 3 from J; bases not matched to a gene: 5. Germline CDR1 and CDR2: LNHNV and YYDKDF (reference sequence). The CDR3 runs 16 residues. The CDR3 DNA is TGTGCCACCAGCAGAGATAAAAGGGACAGGGACTATGGCTACACCTTC. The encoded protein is CATSRDKRDRDYGYTF.

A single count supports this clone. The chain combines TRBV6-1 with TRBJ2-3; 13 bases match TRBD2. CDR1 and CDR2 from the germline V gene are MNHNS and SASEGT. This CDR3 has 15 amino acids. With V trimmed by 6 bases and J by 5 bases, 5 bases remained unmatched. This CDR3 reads CASRLAGGPGDTQYF. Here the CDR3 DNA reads TGTGCCAGCAGACTAGCGGGAGGGCCTGGAGATACGCAGTATTTT.

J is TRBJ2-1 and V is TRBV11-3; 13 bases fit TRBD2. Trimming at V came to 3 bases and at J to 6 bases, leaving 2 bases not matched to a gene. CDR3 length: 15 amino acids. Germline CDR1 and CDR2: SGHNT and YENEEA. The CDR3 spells CASSLGTSGTNEQFF. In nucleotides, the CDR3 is TGTGCCAGCAGCTTGGGGACTAGCGGGACCAATGAGCAGTTCTTC.

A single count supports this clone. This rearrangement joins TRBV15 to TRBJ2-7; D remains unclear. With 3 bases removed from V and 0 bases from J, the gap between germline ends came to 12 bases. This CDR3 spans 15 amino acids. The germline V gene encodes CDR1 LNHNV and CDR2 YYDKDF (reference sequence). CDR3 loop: CATSSRRGNSYEQYF. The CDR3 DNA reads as TGTGCCACCAGCAGCCGTCGAGGAAACTCCTACGAGCAGTACTTC.

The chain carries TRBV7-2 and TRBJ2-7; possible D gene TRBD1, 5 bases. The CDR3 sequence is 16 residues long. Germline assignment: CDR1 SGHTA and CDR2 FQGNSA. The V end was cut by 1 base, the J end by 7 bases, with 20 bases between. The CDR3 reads CASSLEGDSYLREQYF. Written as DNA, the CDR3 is TGTGCCAGCAGCTTAGAAGGGGATTCCTACCTACGGGAGCAGTACTTC.

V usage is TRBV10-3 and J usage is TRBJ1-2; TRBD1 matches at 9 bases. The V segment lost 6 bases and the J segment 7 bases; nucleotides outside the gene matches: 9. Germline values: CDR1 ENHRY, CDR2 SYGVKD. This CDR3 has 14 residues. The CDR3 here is CAIRIGQGMSGYTF. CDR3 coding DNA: TGTGCCATCAGGATAGGACAGGGGATGAGTGGCTACACCTTC.

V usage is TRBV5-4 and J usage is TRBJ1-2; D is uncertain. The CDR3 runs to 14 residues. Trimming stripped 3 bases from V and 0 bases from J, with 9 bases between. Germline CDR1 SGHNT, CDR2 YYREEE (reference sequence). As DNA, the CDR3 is TGTGCCAGCAGCTCGTACCGCGCTAACTATGGCTACACCTTC. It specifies CASSSYRANYGYTF.

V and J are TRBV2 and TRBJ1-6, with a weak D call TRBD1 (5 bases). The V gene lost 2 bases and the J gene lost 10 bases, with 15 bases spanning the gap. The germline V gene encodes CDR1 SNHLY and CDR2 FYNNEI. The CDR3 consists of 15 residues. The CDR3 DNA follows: TGTGCCAGCAGTGAAAGTCAGGGACTAGGATCACCCCTCCACTTT. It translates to CASSESQGLGSPLHF. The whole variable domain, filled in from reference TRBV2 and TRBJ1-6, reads EPEVTQTPSHQVTQMGQEVILRCVPISNHLYFYWYRQILGQKVEFLVSFYNNEISEKSEIFDDQFSVERPDGSNFTLKIRSTKLEDSAMYFCASSESQGLGSPLHFGNGTRLTVT.

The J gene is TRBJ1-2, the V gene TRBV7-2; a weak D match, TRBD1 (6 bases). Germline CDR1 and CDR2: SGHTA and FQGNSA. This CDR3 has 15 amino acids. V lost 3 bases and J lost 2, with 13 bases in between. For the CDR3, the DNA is TGTGCCAGCAGCTTGGTGGGGCAGGGGAACTATGGCTACACCTTC. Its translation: CASSLVGQGNYGYTF.

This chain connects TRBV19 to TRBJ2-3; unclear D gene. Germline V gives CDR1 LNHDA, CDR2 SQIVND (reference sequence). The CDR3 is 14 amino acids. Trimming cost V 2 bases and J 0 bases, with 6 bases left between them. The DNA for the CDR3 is TGTGCCAGTAGTATATTTACAAGCACAGATACGCAGTATTTT. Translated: CASSIFTSTDTQYF.

The CDR3 DNA sequence: TGCAGCGCAGCGGGGGGGCCAAGGGAGACCCAGTACTTC. Its protein product is CSAAGGPRETQYF. V gene TRBV29-1 combines with J gene TRBJ2-5; 10 nucleotides align to TRBD2. In germline, CDR1 is SQVTM, CDR2 ANQGSEA. The CDR3 consists of 13 residues. The V segment lost 7 bases and the J segment 5 bases; nucleotides outside the gene matches: 7.

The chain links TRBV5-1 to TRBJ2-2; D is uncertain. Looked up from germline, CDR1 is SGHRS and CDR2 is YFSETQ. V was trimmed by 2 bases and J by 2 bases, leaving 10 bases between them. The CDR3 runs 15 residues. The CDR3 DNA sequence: TGCGCCAGCAGCTTCGAAACAGCTAACACCGGGGAGCTGTTTTTT. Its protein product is CASSFETANTGELFF.

CDR3 in amino acids: CASSQGLAGGYTDTQYF. CDR3 DNA sequence: TGCGCCAGCAGCCAAGGACTAGCGGGGGGCTACACAGATACGCAGTATTTT. The chain recombines TRBV4-1 with TRBJ2-3, with TRBD2 matching 13 bases. This CDR3 comprises 17 residues. The V and J ends lost 1 base and 2 bases, in that order; junction bases with no gene match: 3. In germline, CDR1 is MGHRA, CDR2 YSYEKL.

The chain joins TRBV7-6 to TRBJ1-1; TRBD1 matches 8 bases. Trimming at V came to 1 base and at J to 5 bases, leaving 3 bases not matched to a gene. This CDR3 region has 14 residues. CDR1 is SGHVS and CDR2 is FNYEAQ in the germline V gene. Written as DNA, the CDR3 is TGTGCCAGCAGCTTAGGGACAGGGTATACTGAAGCTTTCTTT. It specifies CASSLGTGYTEAFF.